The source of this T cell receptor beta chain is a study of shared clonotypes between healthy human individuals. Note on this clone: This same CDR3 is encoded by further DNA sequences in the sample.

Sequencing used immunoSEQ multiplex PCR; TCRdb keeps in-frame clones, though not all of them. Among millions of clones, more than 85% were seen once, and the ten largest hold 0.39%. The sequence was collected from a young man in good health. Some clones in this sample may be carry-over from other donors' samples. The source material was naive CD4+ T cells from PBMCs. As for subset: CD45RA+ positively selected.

The CDR3 DNA sequence: TGTGCCAGCAGCTCTGGACTAGCGGCCTACAATGAGCAGTTCTTC. Protein sequence: CASSSGLAAYNEQFF. The chain is built from TRBV7-2 and TRBJ2-1; 10 nucleotides align to TRBD2. V lost 4 bases and J lost 2; bases outside the gene matches: 2. Per the germline V gene, CDR1 is SGHTA and CDR2 is FQGNSA. The CDR3 sequence is 15 residues long.